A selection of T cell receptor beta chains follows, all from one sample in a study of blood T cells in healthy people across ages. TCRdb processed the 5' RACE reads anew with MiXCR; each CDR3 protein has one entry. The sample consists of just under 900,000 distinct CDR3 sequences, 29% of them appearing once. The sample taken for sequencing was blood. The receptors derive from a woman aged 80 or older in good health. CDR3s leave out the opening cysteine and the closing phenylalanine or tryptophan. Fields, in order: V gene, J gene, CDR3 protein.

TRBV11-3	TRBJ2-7	ASSQQGSYEQY
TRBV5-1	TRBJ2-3	ASSLQGLASSDTQY
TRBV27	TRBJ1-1	ASSSLRGGEAF
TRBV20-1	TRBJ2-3	SVPRGANLPTQY
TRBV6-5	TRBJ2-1	ASTSYRTGGLWF
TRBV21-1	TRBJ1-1	ASSNKTESAEAF
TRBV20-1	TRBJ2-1	SARDPGLADYNEQF
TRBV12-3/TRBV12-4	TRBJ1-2	ASTPGHLYGYT
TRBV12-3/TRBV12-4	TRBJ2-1	ASSFWGGNEQF
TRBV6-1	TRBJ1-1	ASSEGWGPTEAF
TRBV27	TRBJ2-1	ASSMVRGNRANEQF
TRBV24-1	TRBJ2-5	ATSDSPSDRGYQETQY
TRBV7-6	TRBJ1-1	ASSENTGQGPHEAF
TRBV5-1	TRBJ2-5	ASSSTLTAQETQY
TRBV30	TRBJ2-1	AWSESGYNEQF
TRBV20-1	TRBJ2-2	SARGGQHLTGELF
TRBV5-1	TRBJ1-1	ASSLAVDRGAEAF
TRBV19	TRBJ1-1	ASSTVHGRGDTEAF
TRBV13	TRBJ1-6	ASRREVNSPLH
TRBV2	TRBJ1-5	ASSGQRNQPQH
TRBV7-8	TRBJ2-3	ASSQLGGDTQY
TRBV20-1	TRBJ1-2	SARVQGGNGYT
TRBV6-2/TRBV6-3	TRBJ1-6	ASSLIYNSPLH
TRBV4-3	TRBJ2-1	ASSQDLLSGAEQF
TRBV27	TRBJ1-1	ASSKDKALRNTEAF
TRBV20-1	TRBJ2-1	SARWQGTNNEQF
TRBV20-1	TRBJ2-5	SARDWQGVEETQY
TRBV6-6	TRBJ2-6	ASSPGQHSGANVLT
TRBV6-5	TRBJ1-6	ASSYRKPGRNSYNSPLH
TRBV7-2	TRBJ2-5	ASSLGGGVMAETQY
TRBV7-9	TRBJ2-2	ASSLAPTGELF
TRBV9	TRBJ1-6	ASSGGGQGNSYNSPLH
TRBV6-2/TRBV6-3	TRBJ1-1	ASSPPRSNEAF
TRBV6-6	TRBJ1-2	ASSRTGDWSYGYT
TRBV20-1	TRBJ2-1	SARLAGVLNEQF
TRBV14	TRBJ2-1	ASSQGRVGGQF
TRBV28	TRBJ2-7	ASRDDSRSYEQY
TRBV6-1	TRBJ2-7	AILDGSYEQY
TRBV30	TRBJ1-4	AWTGQPNEKLF
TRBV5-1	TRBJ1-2	ASSLDALGQGGYT
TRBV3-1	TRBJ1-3	ASSLSEGQVNQGGPSGNTIY
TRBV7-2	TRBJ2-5	ASSLASPGARETQY
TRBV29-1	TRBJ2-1	SVDGLGSINEQF
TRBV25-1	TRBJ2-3	ASSEESGGIAGTQY
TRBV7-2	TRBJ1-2	ASSLGDRRTYGYT
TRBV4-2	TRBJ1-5	ASSQEQENQPQH
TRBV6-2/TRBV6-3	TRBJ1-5	ASSYSPRPNQPQH
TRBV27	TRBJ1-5	ASSPDPQGNQPQH
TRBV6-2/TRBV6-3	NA	ASSSRGLGSYYEQY
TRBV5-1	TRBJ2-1	ASSLAGVPNEQF
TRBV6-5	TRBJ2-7	ASRMSGTSTYEQY
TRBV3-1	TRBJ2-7	ASSRNSGEFGQY
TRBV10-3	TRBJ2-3	AISDPDRVPTGEQY
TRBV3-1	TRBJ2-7	ASSLRGGRGGNEQY
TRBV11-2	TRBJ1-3	ASSLDPMRGLGNTIY
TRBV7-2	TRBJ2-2	AGSPRRDTGELF
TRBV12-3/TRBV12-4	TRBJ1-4	ASSLGRPRNEKLF
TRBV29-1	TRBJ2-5	SVGDRAQGKTQY
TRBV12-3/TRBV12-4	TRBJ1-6	ASSPTTPGLDSPLH